Listed below are T cell receptor beta chains from one sample, sequenced in a study of blood T cells in healthy people across ages. TCRdb analysed the 5' RACE reads with MiXCR anew, one entry per CDR3 protein. The sample records 500,000 to 700,000 distinct CDR3 sequences, approximately 30% being singletons. The specimen was blood. Receptors originate from a woman of 80 years or more in good health. The CDR3 runs from the conserved cysteine through the conserved F or W. The D gene is left open where the match is weak. A clone size is listed for some rows: how often the clone was seen (once, few, many), or a class if it is expanded.

D gene	clone size	V gene	J gene	CDR3 protein	CDR3 DNA
NA	once	TRBV20-1	TRBJ2-5	CSARQAETQYF	TGCAGTGCTAGACAGGCGGAGACCCAGTACTTC
NA	NA	TRBV29-1	TRBJ1-1	CSVYKRVVGNTEAFF	TGCAGCGTCTATAAGAGGGTAGTGGGGAACACTGAAGCTTTCTTT
TRBD1	few	TRBV19	TRBJ1-2	CASSIRGQTYGYTF	TGTGCCAGTAGTATCAGGGGACAGACATATGGCTACACCTTC
TRBD1	many	TRBV2	TRBJ1-4	CASSEGGTGGEKLFF	TGTGCCAGCAGTGAAGGTGGGACAGGGGGCGAAAAACTGTTTTTT
NA	few	TRBV7-2	TRBJ2-3	CASSYGTPTDTQYF	TGTGCCAGTAGCTATGGGACCCCCACAGATACGCAGTATTTT
NA	many	TRBV7-2	TRBJ1-5	CASTSRGSNQPQHF	TGTGCCAGCACCTCCCGGGGTAGCAATCAGCCCCAGCATTTT
TRBD1	few	TRBV5-6	TRBJ1-1	CASSLGQGWVSAEAFF	TGTGCCAGCAGCCTGGGACAGGGGTGGGTTTCGGCTGAAGCTTTCTTT
NA	many	TRBV6-2/TRBV6-3	TRBJ2-5	CASSYAGSIHSLETQYF	TGTGCCAGCAGTTACGCAGGGAGCATCCATAGTCTGGAGACCCAGTACTTC
TRBD2	NA	TRBV2	TRBJ2-3	CASSELAGAVDTQYF	TGTGCCAGCAGTGAACTAGCGGGGGCGGTAGATACGCAGTATTTT
NA	NA	TRBV7-2	TRBJ1-2	CASSLGESNGYTF	TGTGCCAGCAGCTTAGGGGAATCGAATGGCTACACCTTC
NA	NA	TRBV24-1	TRBJ2-3	CAARGSRPSTDTQYF	TGTGCCGCCAGGGGTAGCAGACCTAGCACAGATACGCAGTATTTT
NA	many	TRBV7-3	TRBJ2-5	CASSLRSWGPQETQYF	TGTGCCAGCAGCTTACGATCCTGGGGTCCTCAAGAGACCCAGTACTTC
NA	many	TRBV2	TRBJ2-4	CASRADTGSRNIQYF	TGTGCCAGCAGGGCCGACACGGGATCGCGAAACATTCAGTACTTC
NA	once	TRBV20-1	TRBJ2-3	CSAREGRTDTQYF	TGCAGTGCTAGGGAGGGGCGCACAGATACGCAGTATTTT
NA	NA	TRBV7-9	TRBJ1-3	CASSHIDAGNTIYF	TGTGCCAGCAGCCATATTGACGCTGGAAACACCATATATTTT
TRBD1	NA	TRBV5-1	TRBJ2-7	CASSLGAGTGGGEQYF	TGCGCCAGCAGCTTGGGGGCTGGTACAGGGGGCGGCGAGCAGTACTTC
NA	many	TRBV27	TRBJ2-6	CASGGSSFSGANVLTF	TGTGCCAGCGGTGGCAGCTCGTTCTCTGGGGCCAACGTCCTGACTTTC
NA	NA	TRBV18	TRBJ2-4	CASSPPSLAKNIQYF	TGTGCCAGCTCACCACCGTCCCTAGCCAAAAACATTCAGTACTTC
NA	NA	TRBV7-2	TRBJ2-7	CASSFSGLVNPEQYF	TGTGCCAGCAGCTTCTCGGGGCTAGTAAACCCCGAGCAGTACTTC
TRBD1	NA	TRBV29-1	TRBJ2-7	CSIGTIGRTGLNEQYF	TGCAGCATTGGTACTATCGGACGGACAGGGTTGAACGAGCAGTACTTC
NA	few	TRBV5-6	TRBJ2-1	CASNRQSRVDEQFF	TGTGCCAGCAACAGGCAATCAAGGGTCGATGAGCAGTTCTTC
NA	NA	TRBV6-5	TRBJ2-7	CASTQGAALGEQYF	TGTGCCAGCACCCAAGGGGCGGCCTTGGGGGAGCAGTACTTC
NA	many	TRBV4-3	TRBJ2-3	CASSQETGHSSADTQYF	TGCGCCAGCAGCCAAGAGACGGGACATTCGTCGGCAGATACGCAGTATTTT
NA	NA	TRBV18	TRBJ2-5	CASSPGSEQYF	TGTGCCAGCTCTCCAGGGTCTGAGCAGTACTTC
TRBD2	NA	TRBV5-1	TRBJ2-7	CASSATSGANNEQYF	TGCGCCAGCAGCGCTACTAGCGGGGCGAACAATGAGCAGTACTTC
NA	few	TRBV6-1	TRBJ1-6	CASSEGWNIPLHF	TGTGCCAGCAGTGAAGGCTGGAATATACCCCTCCACTTT
NA	NA	TRBV12-3/TRBV12-4	TRBJ2-3	CASGAVSTDTQYF	TGTGCCAGCGGGGCAGTGAGCACAGATACGCAGTATTTT
TRBD1	NA	TRBV7-2	TRBJ1-6	CASSLGTGGLGSPLHF	TGTGCCAGCAGCTTAGGGACAGGGGGCTTGGGTTCACCCCTCCACTTT
TRBD1	NA	TRBV29-1	TRBJ2-2	CSVEAGGPANTGELFF	TGCAGCGTTGAAGCAGGGGGCCCAGCGAACACCGGGGAGCTGTTTTTT
NA	few	TRBV3-1	TRBJ1-2	CASSPRGTRPNYGYTF	TGTGCCAGCAGCCCCCGTGGGACGCGTCCAAACTATGGCTACACCTTC
TRBD2	many	TRBV20-1	TRBJ2-3	CSARRLAVTDTQYF	TGCAGTGCTCGCCGACTAGCGGTCACAGATACGCAGTATTTT
TRBD1	many	TRBV12-3/TRBV12-4	TRBJ1-4	CASKPTGTGAEKLFF	TGTGCCAGCAAACCTACCGGGACAGGGGCCGAAAAACTGTTTTTT
TRBD1	many	TRBV24-1	TRBJ2-7	CATSEGTGVNEQYF	TGTGCCACCAGTGAAGGGACAGGGGTTAACGAGCAGTACTTC
TRBD2	NA	TRBV5-1	TRBJ2-2	CASSSGGAGGELFF	TGCGCCAGCAGTTCCGGGGGGGCCGGCGGGGAGCTGTTTTTT
NA	many	TRBV20-1	TRBJ2-1	CSANGDSYNEQFF	TGCAGTGCTAATGGTGACTCCTACAATGAGCAGTTCTTC
NA	NA	TRBV6-2/TRBV6-3	TRBJ2-3	CASSRDGDTQYF	TGTGCCAGCAGTCGGGACGGAGATACGCAGTATTTT
NA	NA	TRBV7-2	TRBJ1-1	CASSLWPDTEAFF	TGTGCCAGCAGCTTATGGCCAGACACTGAAGCTTTCTTT
NA	NA	TRBV6-5	TRBJ1-2	CASSPTPSYGYTF	TGTGCCAGCAGTCCGACTCCCTCATATGGCTACACCTTC
NA	NA	TRBV20-1	TRBJ2-1	CSTRGTGRGQSSYNEQFF	TGCAGTACTAGAGGTACGGGGAGGGGACAGAGCTCCTACAATGAGCAGTTCTTC
NA	NA	TRBV5-1	TRBJ2-5	CASSFSTGLMGEQYF	TGCGCCAGCAGCTTTAGCACGGGGTTGATGGGTGAGCAGTACTTC